Presented here are 21 T cell receptor beta chains from one specimen sequenced in a study of T cell responses to AZD1222 COVID-19 vaccine. Sequencing was performed with immunoSEQ multiplex PCR; in TCRdb, only in-frame clones are kept and a portion is missing. The sample has 130,000 or so clones; less than 95% are singletons. The sample was peripheral blood, taken on day 0 of AZD1222 vaccination. The origin of the receptors is an adult in good health.

The V and J genes are TRBV28 and TRBJ2-3; D may be TRBD2 (5 bases). CDR1 MDHEN and CDR2 SYDVKM come from the germline V gene. CDR3 length equals 15 residues. With 6 bases removed from V and 0 bases from J, the gap between germline ends came to 13 bases. Here the CDR3 DNA reads TGTGCCAGCAGGATTCACGGGGAGAGCACAGATACGCAGTATTTT. It encodes CASRIHGESTDTQYF.

The V gene is TRBV3-1 (or the pseudogene TRBV3-2), the J gene TRBJ1-2; possible D gene TRBD1, 6 bases. The CDR3 is 15 amino acids. V was pared by 0 bases and J by 7 bases, with 15 bases between. Germline V gene sequence: CDR1 LGHDT, CDR2 YNNKEL (reference sequence). The CDR3 loop reads CASSQDVEGGGGYTF. In DNA form, the CDR3 reads TGTGCCAGCAGCCAAGATGTAGAGGGGGGCGGTGGCTACACCTTC.

CDR3 amino acids: CASSSLDRAGTGELFF. The CDR3 DNA reads as TGTGCCAGCAGCTCCCTAGACAGGGCTGGCACCGGGGAGCTGTTTTTT. The gene calls are TRBV6-2 or TRBV6-3 and TRBJ2-2, with 7 positions matching TRBD1. Germline V CDR1 and CDR2: MNHEY, SVGEGT. CDR3 length equals 16 residues. V was clipped by 6 bases and J by 4 bases; unmatched bases: 11.

With respect to this clone: The junction departs from germline at one end; a sequencing error may be responsible. The J gene is TRBJ2-1, the V gene TRBV6-2 or TRBV6-3, with D unclear. Germline CDR1 reads MNHEY; CDR2 reads SVGEGT. There are 14 residues in the CDR3. The CDR3 DNA follows: TGTGCCAGCAATTACATAGGATTCCGGGATGAGCAGTTCTTC. Residues: CASNYIGFRDEQFF.

CDR3 DNA sequence: TGTGCCAGCAGTGATAACCCCAGGGGCTTGAACACTGAAGCTTTCTTT. Protein: CASSDNPRGLNTEAFF. The gene calls are TRBV9 and TRBJ1-1; D is possibly TRBD1 (6 bases). Germline V gene data show CDR1 as SGDLS and CDR2 as YYNGEE. The CDR3 is 16 amino acids. V was shortened by 5 bases and J by 0 bases, with 17 bases between the two germline ends.

CDR3 region: CASSESGGKNTEAFF. In DNA form, the CDR3 reads TGTGCCAGCAGTGAATCGGGGGGTAAGAACACTGAAGCTTTCTTT. The chain employs TRBV25-1 and TRBJ1-1, with TRBD1 as a possible D gene (5 bases). V lost 1 base, J lost 1 base, and 10 bases lay in between. The CDR3 sequence is 15 residues long. CDR1 and CDR2 from the germline V gene are MGHDK and SYGVNS.

The chain recombines TRBV15 with TRBJ2-3, with D perhaps matching TRBD2 (7 bases). CDR3 length: 15 residues. Trimming cost V 3 bases and J 2 bases, with 12 bases left between them. CDR1 is LNHNV, CDR2 YYDKDF, per germline (reference sequence). Here the CDR3 reads CATSSRRGHTDTQYF. Written as DNA, the CDR3 is TGTGCCACCAGCAGTAGGCGGGGGCACACAGATACGCAGTATTTT.

The chain joins TRBV28 to TRBJ2-7; D unclear. The CDR3 length is 11 residues. V dropped 8 bases and J dropped 3 bases, with 8 bases sitting between them. In germline, CDR1 is MDHEN, CDR2 SYDVKM. In DNA, the CDR3 is TGTGCCAGCGGGTCCCACTACGAGCAGTACTTC. It specifies CASGSHYEQYF. Using reference TRBV28 and TRBJ2-7 for the parts outside the CDR3, the full variable domain is DVKVTQSSRYLVKRTGEKVFLECVQDMDHENMFWYRQDPGLGLRLIYFSYDVKMKEKGDIPEGYSVSREKKERFSLILESASTNQTSMYLCASGSHYEQYFGPGTRLTVT.

V is TRBV19 and J is TRBJ1-6, with D hard to call. The germline V gene encodes CDR1 LNHDA and CDR2 SQIVND (reference sequence). The CDR3 runs 18 residues. Trimming took off 0 bases at V and 7 bases at J, with 19 bases between the two ends. CDR3 DNA: TGTGCCAGTAGTATAGAGGAGAGGAGGTCGACCGCGAATTCACCCCTCCACTTT. Its protein product is CASSIEERRSTANSPLHF.

The chain carries TRBV18 and TRBJ1-2, with D tentatively TRBD1 (5 bases). The CDR3 contains 15 residues. V was pared by 3 bases and J by 5 bases, with 16 bases between. The germline gives CDR1 KGHSH, CDR2 LQKENI. The DNA for the CDR3 is TGTGCCAGCTCACCGGTGGGTGGGGACCGGTATGGCTACACCTTC. Translating it yields CASSPVGGDRYGYTF. The full variable domain, its missing parts supplied by reference TRBV18 and TRBJ1-2, is NAGVMQNPRHLVRRRGQEARLRCSPMKGHSHVYWYRQLPEEGLKFMVYLQKENIIDESGMPKERFSAEFPKEGPSILRIQQVVRGDSAAYFCASSPVGGDRYGYTFGSGTRLTVV.

There are a few counts of this clone. J is TRBJ2-5 and V is TRBV5-5; D gene ambiguous. This CDR3 spans 15 amino acids. Per germline, CDR1 SGHKS and CDR2 YYEKEE (reference sequence). V was clipped by 4 bases and J by 1 base, with 14 bases between them. The CDR3 loop is CASSPGVTTQETQYF. The CDR3 DNA sequence: TGTGCCAGCAGCCCTGGGGTAACGACCCAAGAGACCCAGTACTTC.

The chain links TRBV14 to TRBJ2-3, with D possibly being TRBD1 or TRBD2 (7 bases each). Germline V gene sequence: CDR1 SGHDN, CDR2 FVKESK. The CDR3 contains 14 residues. V gave up 2 bases and J gave up 6 bases, with 12 bases separating them. CDR3 DNA sequence: TGTGCCAGCAGCCAACCAGGGGGGGCCGATACGCAGTATTTT. It specifies CASSQPGGADTQYF.

The chain uses TRBV5-6 and TRBJ2-5; TRBD2 might be the D (5 bases). The CDR3 totals 14 residues. Trimming left V 3 bases short and J 1 base short, with 10 bases between. Germline CDR1 and CDR2: SGHDT and YYEEEE. CDR3 sequence reads: CASSWNRGQETQYF. The CDR3 region has the DNA TGTGCCAGCAGCTGGAATCGGGGCCAAGAGACCCAGTACTTC.

The CDR3 reads CASRVVHEKLFF. The CDR3, as DNA: TGTGCCAGCAGGGTGGTTCATGAAAAACTGTTTTTT. The V gene is TRBV28, the J gene TRBJ1-4; D gene ambiguous. V was clipped by 6 bases and J by 6 bases, with 8 bases between them. In germline, CDR1 is MDHEN, CDR2 SYDVKM. This CDR3 is built from 12 residues.

The V gene is TRBV24-1, the J gene TRBJ2-3; D tentatively reads TRBD1 or TRBD2 (5 bases each). The CDR3 runs to 17 residues. Trimming removed 3 bases at V and 4 bases at J, with 19 bases between. The V gene's germline CDR1 is KGHDR and CDR2 SFDVKD. As DNA, the CDR3 is TGTGCCACCAGTGATCCCACTATTCCAGGGCGGGCAGATACGCAGTATTTT. Translating it yields CATSDPTIPGRADTQYF.

The J gene is TRBJ2-1, the V gene TRBV7-9; D may match TRBD1 or TRBD2 (6 bases each). V gave up 5 bases and J gave up 3 bases, with 14 bases separating them. The CDR3 has 15 residues. Germline CDR1 and CDR2: SEHNR and FQNEAQ (reference sequence). CDR3 loop: CASSLGGYRYNEQFF. CDR3 in DNA: TGTGCCAGCAGCCTCGGGGGCTACCGCTACAATGAGCAGTTCTTC.

The J gene is TRBJ2-5, the V gene TRBV5-4, with 11 bases matching TRBD2. The CDR3 is 15 amino acids. Unmatched junction bases numbered 5, after V lost 3 bases and J lost 4 bases. Germline V gene data show CDR1 as SGHNT and CDR2 as YYREEE (reference sequence). This CDR3 is CASSSSGGLRETQYF. The CDR3 region has the DNA TGTGCCAGCAGCTCTAGCGGGGGGTTGCGAGAGACCCAGTACTTC.

This chain joins TRBV11-2 and TRBJ1-1; D gene unclear. Germline loops: CDR1 SGHAT, CDR2 FQNNGV. The CDR3 totals 13 residues. The ends were cut back, 0 bases at V and 11 bases at J, with 13 bases in the middle. The CDR3 DNA reads as TGTGCCAGCAGCTTAGAGATCCCTATGGCGGCTTTCTTT. It codes for CASSLEIPMAAFF.

CDR3 loop: CASSQDGGVETQYF. CDR3 bases: TGCGCCAGCAGCCAAGACGGCGGGGTCGAGACCCAGTACTTC. The chain couples TRBV4-1 to TRBJ2-5; a possible D gene is TRBD2 (6 bases). Germline V gene sequence: CDR1 MGHRA, CDR2 YSYEKL. The CDR3 is made up of 14 amino acids. V lost 0 bases and J 5 bases, leaving 10 bases between the germline ends.

This sequence joins TRBV29-1 and TRBJ2-7, with D maybe TRBD1 (7 bases). CDR1 is SQVTM, CDR2 ANQGSEA, per germline. V was shortened by 5 bases and J by 5 bases, with 13 bases between the two germline ends. This CDR3 region has 12 residues. CDR3: CSVWQGGNEQYF. CDR3 nucleotide sequence: TGCAGCGTTTGGCAGGGGGGCAACGAGCAGTACTTC.

This chain connects TRBV25-1 to TRBJ1-3; the D gene is possibly TRBD1 (5 bases). CDR1 and CDR2 from the germline V gene are MGHDK and SYGVNS. V was trimmed by 6 bases and J by 0 bases, leaving 9 bases between them. The CDR3 spans 14 residues. The CDR3 bases are TGTGCCAGCAGGGCAGGGAACTCTGGAAACACCATATATTTT. Translated, it gives CASRAGNSGNTIYF.